This T cell receptor beta chain is from a study of blood T cells in healthy people across ages. At the level of the study: Researchers report that template switching captured about one barcoded beta molecule per two T cells.

The use of a sample-barcoded 5' primer and a J-beta primer mix characterized a second PCR of roughly 6 to 11 cycles. Each cDNA molecule was tagged by a template-switch adaptor with 12 random nucleotides. TCRdb reprocessed the 5' RACE reads via MiXCR and lists one record per CDR3 protein. The repertoire holds some 640,000 distinct CDR3 sequences, with 25% to 35% as singletons. Comment on this clonotype: The antigen remains undetermined.

General study findings and limits: Any changes in expanded clonotypes were possibly confounded, as donor CMV status remained unknown. Donors of long life had a larger count of naive CD4+ cells and greater diversity than aged donors.

The CDR3 extends over 12 amino acids. V was clipped by 0 bases and J by 11 bases; unmatched bases: 3. CDR1 and CDR2 from the germline V gene are WNHNN and SYGVQD (reference sequence). The chain links TRBV10-1 to TRBJ2-5; the match to TRBD1 covers 7 bases. The specimen was blood. The source is a woman of 80 years or more in good health. The CDR3 DNA follows: TGCGCCAGCAGTGAGTCGGGACAGCCACAGTACTTC. This translates into CASSESGQPQYF.